Presented here are 18 T cell receptor beta chains from one specimen sequenced in a study of blood T cell repertoires in COVID-19. Sequencing was performed with immunoSEQ multiplex PCR; in TCRdb, only in-frame clones are kept and a portion is missing. The data hold 130,000 to 150,000 clones, with around 77% observed a single time. The sequencing sample was made of peripheral blood. Receptor source: a man aged 45-60 years with active or convalescent COVID-19.

The chain employs TRBV28 and TRBJ1-1, with a possible D match to TRBD1 (5 bases). The CDR3 is 15 amino acids. Germline V CDR1 and CDR2: MDHEN, SYDVKM. V shed 2 bases and J shed 0 bases, with 10 bases lying between them. The CDR3 region is CASSLGAGMNTEAFF. The CDR3 DNA sequence: TGTGCCAGCAGTTTAGGAGCAGGGATGAACACTGAAGCTTTCTTT.

The chain combines TRBV19 with TRBJ2-5; TRBD1 is a possible D gene (5 bases). The germline V gene has CDR1 LNHDA and CDR2 SQIVND (reference sequence). The CDR3 spans 12 residues. Trimming took off 5 bases at V and 3 bases at J, with 7 bases between the two ends. Here the CDR3 reads CASSPREETQYF. The CDR3 DNA follows: TGTGCCAGTAGTCCCAGGGAAGAGACCCAGTACTTC.

V gene TRBV6-6 combines with J gene TRBJ2-1, with 9 bases matching TRBD1. The CDR3 length is 16 residues. Germline V CDR1 and CDR2: MNHNY, SVGAGI (reference sequence). The junction had 7 bases not matched to a gene; V was cut back by 2 bases and J by 5 bases. The CDR3 is CASSYPKTGGHNEQFF. DNA for the CDR3: TGTGCCAGCAGTTACCCCAAGACAGGGGGGCACAATGAGCAGTTCTTC.

The chain joins TRBV11-2 to TRBJ2-2; TRBD1 agrees at 9 bases. The CDR3 is 15 amino acids. V shed 5 bases and J 5 bases; nucleotides not matched to a gene: 6. Germline V gives CDR1 SGHAT, CDR2 FQNNGV. The CDR3 spells CASSQGQGGTGELFF. CDR3 bases: TGTGCCAGCAGCCAGGGACAGGGAGGGACCGGGGAGCTGTTTTTT.

The J gene is TRBJ2-5, the V gene TRBV9, with D perhaps TRBD1 (6 bases). Germline V gene sequence: CDR1 SGDLS, CDR2 YYNGEE. The V and J ends lost 0 bases and 2 bases respectively, with 14 bases between them. The CDR3 covers 16 residues. In DNA form, the CDR3 reads TGTGCCAGCAGCGTAGATTCAGGACAGCCACAAGAGACCCAGTACTTC. Amino acid sequence: CASSVDSGQPQETQYF.

This clone was counted at least ten times. This chain uses TRBV28 with TRBJ2-1; 7 bases match TRBD2. CDR1 is MDHEN, CDR2 SYDVKM, per germline. Trimming cost V 8 bases and J 4 bases; bases outside gene matches: 2. CDR3 length: 12 residues. The CDR3 is CASLSGYNEQFF. CDR3 sequence (DNA): TGTGCCAGCCTTAGCGGGTACAATGAGCAGTTCTTC.

The chain couples TRBV24-1 to TRBJ2-2; the D is unclear. This CDR3 comprises 13 residues. The germline CDR1 and CDR2 sequences are KGHDR and SFDVKD. Trimming removed 9 bases at V and 2 bases at J, with 9 bases between. The DNA for the CDR3 is TGTGCCACCCGAAACAGAAACACCGGGGAGCTGTTTTTT. Translated, it gives CATRNRNTGELFF.

This rearrangement joins TRBV2 to TRBJ2-3; D might be TRBD2 (6 bases). The V and J ends lost 4 bases and 3 bases respectively, with 14 bases between them. This CDR3 has 15 residues. Germline CDR1 reads SNHLY; CDR2 reads FYNNEI. The DNA for the CDR3 is TGTGCCAGCAGTGGTCCAGCGGGTCAGACAGATACGCAGTATTTT. Translated, it gives CASSGPAGQTDTQYF.

This clone came up once. This CDR3 is also generated by other DNA sequences in the sample. CDR3: CASSLRTDNYGYTF. DNA of the CDR3: TGTGCCAGCAGCCTACGGACAGATAACTATGGCTACACCTTC. This chain uses TRBV3-1 (or the pseudogene TRBV3-2) with TRBJ1-2; tentative D call: TRBD1 (6 bases). Trimming took 4 bases from V and 1 from J, leaving 10 bases between them. Germline-derived CDR1 and CDR2 are LGHDT and YNNKEL (reference sequence). The CDR3 is 14 amino acids.

The V and J genes are TRBV9 and TRBJ2-3; 11 bases are a match to TRBD2. This CDR3 contains 16 residues. Germline V gives CDR1 SGDLS, CDR2 YYNGEE. V lost 4 bases, J lost 6 bases, and 10 bases stayed unmatched. CDR3 amino acids: CASSLGTSGPGDTQYF. CDR3 bases: TGTGCCAGCAGCCTCGGGACTAGCGGCCCCGGGGATACGCAGTATTTT.

The chain carries TRBV5-1 and TRBJ1-1; TRBD1 agrees at 7 bases. The CDR3 totals 15 residues. Per germline, CDR1 SGHRS and CDR2 YFSETQ. V lost 0 bases and J lost 3; bases outside the gene matches: 5. CDR3 nucleotides: TGCGCCAGCAGCTTGGAGACAGGGACCGACACTGAAGCTTTCTTT. This sequence encodes CASSLETGTDTEAFF.

The chain combines TRBV11-3 with TRBJ2-7; D not certain. CDR1 and CDR2 (germline): SGHNT, YENEEA. The CDR3 length is 14 residues. Trimming pared 2 bases from V and 3 bases from J, leaving 11 bases between. The CDR3 sequence is CASSLNGPNYEQYF. As DNA, the CDR3 is TGTGCCAGCAGCTTAAATGGGCCCAACTACGAGCAGTACTTC.

The rearrangement uses TRBV7-2 and TRBJ2-4; TRBD1 aligns across 9 bases. Germline trimming cut 1 base from V and 8 bases from J; bases unmatched to any gene: 6. Germline V lookup: CDR1 SGHTA, CDR2 FQGNSA. This CDR3 contains 15 residues. The CDR3, as DNA: TGTGCCAGCAGCTTAGGGACAGGGGACGGAGACATTCAGTACTTC. Encoded protein: CASSLGTGDGDIQYF.

Only a few counts were recorded for this clone. At one of its ends the junction is not consistent with the germline gene, which may arise from a read error. This chain joins TRBV3-1 (or the pseudogene TRBV3-2) and TRBJ1-2, with TRBD1 matching over 8 bases. Germline CDR1 reads LGHDT; CDR2 reads YNNKEL (reference sequence). The CDR3 sequence is 14 residues long. This CDR3 reads CASTQQGVDYGYTF. DNA of the CDR3: TGTGCCAGCACCCAACAGGGGGTAGACTATGGCTACACCTTC.

The V call is TRBV28, the J call TRBJ1-4, with TRBD1 as a possible D gene (6 bases). Trimming stripped 3 bases from V and 2 bases from J, with 19 bases between. CDR3 length equals 18 residues. Germline V gene sequence: CDR1 MDHEN, CDR2 SYDVKM. CDR3 DNA sequence: TGTGCCAGCAGTTTTGTCCCCCCTACAGGGCGCACTAATGAAAAACTGTTTTTT. This codes for CASSFVPPTGRTNEKLFF.

The chain couples TRBV18 to TRBJ2-5, with D uncertain. The V end was cut by 4 bases, the J end by 0 bases, with 15 bases between. CDR1 and CDR2 (germline): KGHSH, LQKENI. The CDR3 is 16 residues long. CDR3 sequence reads: CASSHSFGEDQETQYF. The CDR3 nucleotides read TGTGCCAGCTCACACTCCTTTGGCGAGGACCAAGAGACCCAGTACTTC.

The chain employs TRBV28 and TRBJ2-2; D unclear. V dropped 3 bases and J dropped 0 bases, with 2 bases sitting between them. The CDR3 is 13 residues long. CDR1 and CDR2 (germline): MDHEN, SYDVKM. CDR3 sequence (DNA): TGTGCCAGCAGTTTCGCGAACACCGGGGAGCTGTTTTTT. It is translated as CASSFANTGELFF.

J is TRBJ2-5 and V is TRBV24-1; tentatively, D is TRBD1 (6 bases). Trimming pared 5 bases from V and 3 bases from J, leaving 9 bases between. The germline CDR1 and CDR2 sequences are KGHDR and SFDVKD. The CDR3 consists of 13 residues. CDR3 amino acids: CATSGTGKETQYF. The CDR3 coding sequence is TGTGCCACCAGTGGCACAGGGAAAGAGACCCAGTACTTC.